The text below deals with one T cell receptor beta chain. This clonotype was recorded many times. The specificity of this receptor is unknown. The input lacks base qualities; no much larger clone sits a single base away. These data are taken from a study of Graves' ophthalmopathy and Graves' hyperthyroidism (dated by TCRdb to the late 2010s). With respect to the entire study: Peripheral blood samples were taken at the time of initial diagnosis, before any treatment was given. In over five hyperthyroidism patients, the T-cell repertoires found in thyroid tissue were compared with those found in blood. The independent validation cohort included 18 hyperthyroidism patients plus 17 patients who later progressed from hyperthyroidism to ophthalmopathy. After sampling, hyperthyroidism patients received methimazole starting at 30 mg daily, and ophthalmopathy patients received high-dose intravenous methylprednisolone. The study used TCR beta repertoire signatures to distinguish Graves' ophthalmopathy from Graves' hyperthyroidism and to predict progression to ophthalmopathy. The roughly 100 discovery patients were randomly divided into training and test sets at a 7:3 ratio. In total, 135 blood samples were TCR-sequenced: around 42 ophthalmopathy, over 70 hyperthyroidism and around 17 hyperthyroidism-to-ophthalmopathy patients. To explore V-J signatures distinguishing ophthalmopathy from hyperthyroidism, a discovery set of around 100 patients (roughly 45 ophthalmopathy, some 55 stable hyperthyroidism) was enrolled.

On the study overall, not on this receptor specifically: In validation, the model predicted ophthalmopathy progression with nearly 71% sensitivity and around 72% specificity; roughly 12 predicted patients were CT-confirmed with GO in a median of roughly 6.8 months. In cross-validation, the 13-signature model distinguished ophthalmopathy from stable hyperthyroidism with 85% to 90% sensitivity and 81% to 83% specificity, and in the test set the corresponding values were approximately 80% and 75%. No statistical method was used to set the sample size in advance, and the investigators knew which group each participant was assigned to. Among expanded thyroid clonotypes with frequency above 0.001, most also showed up in blood, which suggests that blood repertoires may reflect the thyroid immune response.

Via the germline V gene (reference sequence), CDR1 is LNHDA and CDR2 SQIVND. From its cysteine to its phenylalanine, the CDR3 spans 15 amino acids. Kept here is only the CDR3 DNA, which spans 45 bases and is read in frame from base 1. V is pared back by 2 bases and J by 5 bases, with 15 bases lying between the germline termini. TCR beta CDR3 regions were amplified from RNA transcripts for repertoire sequencing. The first round was an RT-PCR using HTBI primers with the Qiagen OneStep RT-PCR kit, and this first round was followed by a second-round multiplex PCR, then size selection and purification. Libraries were sequenced paired-end with 100 bp reads on an Illumina HiSeq2000. Per the source publication's procedure: SOAPnuke was used to process the reads, removing any read that contained adapters or uncalled bases, had a mean Phred below 15, or lacked an exact match to the constant primer or identifier. COPE v1.2.5 was used to merge high-quality paired reads. Each unique nucleotide sequence was defined as a clonotype, and clonotypes were aligned to IMGT TRB V, D and J references with MiTCR v1.1. The analysis was limited to V-J combinations with a frequency above 0.0001, which together covered roughly 99% of the repertoires. For each V-J combination, a TCR clonal expansion and chaos score was defined as the ratio of F50 clonal expansion to chaos observed in the TCRdist matrix. Welch's t-statistics and random forest were used to reduce features to about 14 V-J combinations, which were fed into a naive Bayes classifier. The Morisita-Horn index was used to measure how similar the thyroid and blood repertoires were. TCRdb itself trimmed the public reads at Q25 with fastp, ran MiXCR and retained productive beta chains. Rows merge per CDR3 protein into single entries with the most common DNA and genes. For this entry, the V and J calls and clone size follow TCRdb and not the study's own pipeline. Counted in this sample were about 220,000 distinct CDR3 sequences; about 22% of them appeared once. The ten most abundant clones make up roughly 44% of the sample.

Ophthalmopathy patients had moderately to severely active disease, Clinical Activity Score of at least 3, NOSPECS grade of at least 4, and disease duration under 3 months. Patients were excluded if they had other autoimmune diseases, uncontrolled infections, pregnancy or lactation. Diagnosis was based on clinical symptoms, serum thyroxine, TRAb, thyroid ultrasound and orbital computed tomography. Using Ficoll-Paque density gradient centrifugation, PBMCs were isolated from over 8.5 ml of fresh peripheral blood. Trizol reagent was used to extract the total RNA, and its quality was then checked on an Agilent 2100 Bioanalyzer.

Sequences were obtained from peripheral blood. The chain is made from TRBV19 and TRBJ1-1; a tentative D match to TRBD1 spans 5 bases. This clonotype originated in a woman in her fifties or sixties with Graves' ophthalmopathy. Donor details come from another sample of the same person, matched by shared clones. The CDR3 region reads CASSINRGFATEAFF. Here is the DNA: TGTGCCAGTAGTATAAATCGGGGCTTTGCGACTGAAGCTTTCTTT.